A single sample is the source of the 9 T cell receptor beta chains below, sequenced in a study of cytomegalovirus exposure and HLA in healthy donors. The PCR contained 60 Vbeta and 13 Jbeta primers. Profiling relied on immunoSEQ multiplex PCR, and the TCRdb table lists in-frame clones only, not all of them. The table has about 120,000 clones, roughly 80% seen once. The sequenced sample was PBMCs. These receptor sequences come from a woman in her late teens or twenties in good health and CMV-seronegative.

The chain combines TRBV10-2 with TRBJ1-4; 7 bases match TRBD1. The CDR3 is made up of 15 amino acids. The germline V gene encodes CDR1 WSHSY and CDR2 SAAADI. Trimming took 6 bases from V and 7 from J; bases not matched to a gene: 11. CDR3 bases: TGCGCCAGCAGGCTGACAGGGACCCGGGGTGAAAAACTGTTTTTT. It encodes CASRLTGTRGEKLFF.

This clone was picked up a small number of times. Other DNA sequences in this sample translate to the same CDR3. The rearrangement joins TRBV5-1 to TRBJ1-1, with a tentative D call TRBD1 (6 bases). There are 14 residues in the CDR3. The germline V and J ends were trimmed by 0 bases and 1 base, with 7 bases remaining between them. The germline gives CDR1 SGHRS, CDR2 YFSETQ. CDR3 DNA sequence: TGCGCCAGCAGCTTGGAACAGGGGAACACTGAAGCTTTCTTT. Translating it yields CASSLEQGNTEAFF.

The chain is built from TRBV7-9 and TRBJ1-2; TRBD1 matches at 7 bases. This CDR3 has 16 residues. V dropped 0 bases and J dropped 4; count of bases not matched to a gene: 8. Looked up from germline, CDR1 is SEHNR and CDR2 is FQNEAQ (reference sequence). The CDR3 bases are TGTGCCAGCAGCTTAGCGGACAGGACGGTACCCTATGGCTACACCTTC. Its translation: CASSLADRTVPYGYTF.

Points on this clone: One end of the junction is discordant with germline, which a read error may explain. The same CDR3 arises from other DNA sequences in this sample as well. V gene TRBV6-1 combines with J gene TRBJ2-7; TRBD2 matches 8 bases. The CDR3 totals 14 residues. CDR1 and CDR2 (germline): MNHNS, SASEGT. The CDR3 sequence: CASVPIAGSYEQYF. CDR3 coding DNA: TGTGCCAGCGTTCCTATAGCGGGGTCCTACGAACAGTACTTC.

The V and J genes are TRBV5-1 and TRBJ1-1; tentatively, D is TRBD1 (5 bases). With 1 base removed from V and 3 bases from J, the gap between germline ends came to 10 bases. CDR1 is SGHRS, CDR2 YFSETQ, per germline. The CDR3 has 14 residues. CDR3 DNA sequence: TGCGCCAGCAGCTTGTGGGGCCGGGACACTGAAGCTTTCTTT. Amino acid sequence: CASSLWGRDTEAFF.

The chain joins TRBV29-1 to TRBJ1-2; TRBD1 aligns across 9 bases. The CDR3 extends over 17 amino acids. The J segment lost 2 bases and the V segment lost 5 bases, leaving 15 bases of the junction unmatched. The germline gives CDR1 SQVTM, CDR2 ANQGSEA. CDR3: CSVSGTGIDAHNYGYTF. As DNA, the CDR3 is TGCAGCGTTTCCGGGACAGGGATAGATGCTCACAACTATGGCTACACCTTC.

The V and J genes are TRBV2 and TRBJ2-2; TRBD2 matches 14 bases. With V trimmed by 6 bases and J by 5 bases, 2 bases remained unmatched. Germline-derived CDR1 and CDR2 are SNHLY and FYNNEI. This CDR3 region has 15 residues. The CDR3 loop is CASRGLAGETGELFF. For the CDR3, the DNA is TGTGCCAGCAGGGGACTAGCGGGGGAAACCGGGGAGCTGTTTTTT.

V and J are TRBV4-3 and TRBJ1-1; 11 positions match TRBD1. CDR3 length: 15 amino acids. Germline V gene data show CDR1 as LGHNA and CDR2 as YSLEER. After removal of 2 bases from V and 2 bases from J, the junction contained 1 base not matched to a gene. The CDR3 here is CASSQRTGGNTEAFF. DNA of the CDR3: TGCGCCAGCAGCCAACGGACAGGGGGCAACACTGAAGCTTTCTTT.

CDR3 amino acids: CASSGGTGQNYGYTF. The CDR3 region has the DNA TGTGCCAGCAGCGGGGGGACAGGGCAGAACTATGGCTACACCTTC. The chain carries TRBV9 and TRBJ1-2, with TRBD1 matching 9 bases. CDR1 SGDLS and CDR2 YYNGEE come from the germline V gene. Trimming at V came to 3 bases and at J to 2 bases, leaving 5 bases not matched to a gene. The CDR3 loop spans 15 amino acids.